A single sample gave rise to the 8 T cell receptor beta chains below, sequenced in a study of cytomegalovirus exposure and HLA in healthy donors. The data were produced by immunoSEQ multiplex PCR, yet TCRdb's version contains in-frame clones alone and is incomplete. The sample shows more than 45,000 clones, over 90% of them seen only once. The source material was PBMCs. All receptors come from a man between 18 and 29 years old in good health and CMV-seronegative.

The CDR3 DNA reads as TGTGCCAGCAGCTTAGGTCCAGCTAACTATGGCTACACCTTC. It is translated as CASSLGPANYGYTF. The V gene is TRBV7-2, the J gene TRBJ1-2; D is ambiguous. The CDR3 length is 14 residues. Germline values: CDR1 SGHTA, CDR2 FQGNSA. Deletions cut 1 base from V and 0 bases from J, with 6 bases between.

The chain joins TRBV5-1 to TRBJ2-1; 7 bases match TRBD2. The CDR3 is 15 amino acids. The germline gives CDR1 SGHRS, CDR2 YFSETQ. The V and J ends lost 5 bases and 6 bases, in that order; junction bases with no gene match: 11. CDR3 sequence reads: CASSSTSLELNEQFF. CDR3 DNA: TGCGCCAGCAGTTCGACTAGCCTAGAACTCAATGAGCAGTTCTTC.

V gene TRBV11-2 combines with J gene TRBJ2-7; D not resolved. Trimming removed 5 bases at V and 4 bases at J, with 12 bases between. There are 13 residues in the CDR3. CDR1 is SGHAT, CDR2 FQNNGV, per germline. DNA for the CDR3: TGTGCCAGCAGCCGCGAGGCAAGTTACGAGCAGTACTTC. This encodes CASSREASYEQYF.

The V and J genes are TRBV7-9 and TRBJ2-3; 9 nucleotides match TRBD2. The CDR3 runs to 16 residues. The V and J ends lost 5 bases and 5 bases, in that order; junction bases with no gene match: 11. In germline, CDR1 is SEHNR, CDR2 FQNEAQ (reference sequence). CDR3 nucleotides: TGTGCCAGCAGCCAGGTGGTAGCGGGAGTTAAAGATACGCAGTATTTT. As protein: CASSQVVAGVKDTQYF.

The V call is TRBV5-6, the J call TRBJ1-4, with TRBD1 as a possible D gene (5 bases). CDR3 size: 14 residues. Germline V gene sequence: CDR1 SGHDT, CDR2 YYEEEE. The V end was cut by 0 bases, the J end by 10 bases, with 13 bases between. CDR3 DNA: TGTGCCAGCAGCTTGGGACAGAGACTCGGAAAACTGTTTTTT. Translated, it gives CASSLGQRLGKLFF.

This chain's CDR3 is CASSEGVGRAQFF. For the CDR3, the DNA is TGTGCCAGCAGTGAAGGTGTGGGCAGGGCACAGTTCTTC. This sequence joins TRBV6-1 and TRBJ2-1, with D possibly being TRBD1 (5 bases). V was shortened by 1 base and J by 13 bases, with 14 bases between the two germline ends. This CDR3 contains 13 residues. Germline CDR1 and CDR2: MNHNS and SASEGT.

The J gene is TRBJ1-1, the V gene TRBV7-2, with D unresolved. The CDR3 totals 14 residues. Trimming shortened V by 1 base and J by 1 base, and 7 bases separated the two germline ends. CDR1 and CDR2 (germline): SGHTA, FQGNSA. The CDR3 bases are TGTGCCAGCAGCTTAGATAGAACGAACACTGAAGCTTTCTTT. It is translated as CASSLDRTNTEAFF. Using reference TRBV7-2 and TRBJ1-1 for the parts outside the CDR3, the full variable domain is GAGVSQSPSNKVTEKGKDVELRCDPISGHTALYWYRQSLGQGLEFLIYFQGNSAPDKSGLPSDRFSAERTGGSVSTLTIQRTQQEDSAVYLCASSLDRTNTEAFFGQGTRLTVV.

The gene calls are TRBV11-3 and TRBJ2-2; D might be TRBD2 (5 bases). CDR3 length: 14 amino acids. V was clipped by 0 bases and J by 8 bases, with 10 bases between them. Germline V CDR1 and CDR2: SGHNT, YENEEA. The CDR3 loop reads CASSLERAGGELFF. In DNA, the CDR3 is TGTGCCAGCAGCTTAGAGAGGGCCGGGGGGGAGCTGTTTTTT.